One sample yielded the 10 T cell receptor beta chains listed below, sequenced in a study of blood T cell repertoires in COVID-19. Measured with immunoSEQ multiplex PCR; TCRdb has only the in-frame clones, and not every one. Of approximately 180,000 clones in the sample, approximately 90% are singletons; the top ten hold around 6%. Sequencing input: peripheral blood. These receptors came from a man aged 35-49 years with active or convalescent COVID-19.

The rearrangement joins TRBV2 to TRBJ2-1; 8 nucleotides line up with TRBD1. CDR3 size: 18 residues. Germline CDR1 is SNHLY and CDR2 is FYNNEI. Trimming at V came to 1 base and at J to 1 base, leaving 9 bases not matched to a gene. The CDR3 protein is CASSEDYGQGESYNEQFF. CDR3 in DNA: TGTGCCAGCAGTGAAGACTACGGACAGGGTGAATCCTACAATGAGCAGTTCTTC.

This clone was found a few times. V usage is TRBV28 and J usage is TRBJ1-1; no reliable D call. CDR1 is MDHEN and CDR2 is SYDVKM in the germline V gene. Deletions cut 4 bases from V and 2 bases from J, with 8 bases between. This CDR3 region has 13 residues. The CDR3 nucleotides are TGTGCCAGCAGTTCGGACTCTAACACTGAAGCTTTCTTT. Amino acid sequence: CASSSDSNTEAFF.

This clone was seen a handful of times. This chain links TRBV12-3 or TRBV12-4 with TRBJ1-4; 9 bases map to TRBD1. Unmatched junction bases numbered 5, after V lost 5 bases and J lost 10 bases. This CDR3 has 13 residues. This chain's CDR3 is CASSQRTGAKLFF. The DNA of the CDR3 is TGTGCCAGCAGTCAACGGACAGGGGCAAAACTGTTTTTT.

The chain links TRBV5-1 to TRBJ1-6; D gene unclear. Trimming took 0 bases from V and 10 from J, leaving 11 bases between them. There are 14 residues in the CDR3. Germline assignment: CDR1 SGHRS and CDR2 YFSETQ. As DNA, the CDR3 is TGCGCCAGCAGCTTGGATGTAGCTACCTCACCCCTCCACTTT. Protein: CASSLDVATSPLHF.

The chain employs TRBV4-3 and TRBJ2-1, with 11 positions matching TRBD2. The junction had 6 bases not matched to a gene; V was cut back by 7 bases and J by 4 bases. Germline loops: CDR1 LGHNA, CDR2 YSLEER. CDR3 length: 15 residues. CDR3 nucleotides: TGCGCCAGCACACCACTAGCGGGGGATTACAATGAGCAGTTCTTC. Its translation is CASTPLAGDYNEQFF.

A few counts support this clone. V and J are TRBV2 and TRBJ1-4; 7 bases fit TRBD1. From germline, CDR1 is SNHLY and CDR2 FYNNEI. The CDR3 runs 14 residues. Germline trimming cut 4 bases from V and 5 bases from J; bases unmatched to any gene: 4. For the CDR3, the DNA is TGTGCCAGCAGTGGAAGGACAGGAAATGAAAAACTGTTTTTT. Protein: CASSGRTGNEKLFF.

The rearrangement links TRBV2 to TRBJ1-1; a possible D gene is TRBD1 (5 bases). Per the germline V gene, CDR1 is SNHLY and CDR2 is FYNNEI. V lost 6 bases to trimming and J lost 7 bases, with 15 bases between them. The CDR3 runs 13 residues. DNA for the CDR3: TGTGCCAGCAGGGCCGACTCGGGACTTGAAGCTTTCTTT. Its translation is CASRADSGLEAFF.

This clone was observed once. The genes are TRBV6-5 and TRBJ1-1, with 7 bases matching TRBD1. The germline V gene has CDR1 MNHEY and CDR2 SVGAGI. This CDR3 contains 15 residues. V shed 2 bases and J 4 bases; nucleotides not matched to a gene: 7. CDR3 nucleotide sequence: TGTGCCAGCAGTTACGGGACAGACTCGGGCACTGAAGCTTTCTTT. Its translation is CASSYGTDSGTEAFF.

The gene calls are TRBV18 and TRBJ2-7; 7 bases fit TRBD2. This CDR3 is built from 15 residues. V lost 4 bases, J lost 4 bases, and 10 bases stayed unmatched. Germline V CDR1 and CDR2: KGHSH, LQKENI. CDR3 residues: CASSQTGTNTYEQYF. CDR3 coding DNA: TGTGCCAGCTCACAAACCGGGACTAACACATACGAGCAGTACTTC.

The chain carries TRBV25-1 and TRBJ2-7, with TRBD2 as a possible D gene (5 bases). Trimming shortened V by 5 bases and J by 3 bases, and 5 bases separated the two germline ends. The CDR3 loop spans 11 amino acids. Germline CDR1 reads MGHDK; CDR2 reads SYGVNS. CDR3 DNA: TGTGCCAGCAGTCGGGGCTACGAGCAGTACTTC. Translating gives CASSRGYEQYF.